A single sample gave rise to the 20 T cell receptor beta chains below, sequenced in a study of CD8+CD57+ T cells in acquired aplastic anemia. Patients selected for sequencing had displayed CD8+CD57+ cell expansion by flow cytometry. Genomic DNA constituted the template upon which TCR beta VDJ and CDR3 profiling was performed. TCRdb ran MiXCR on the reads and lists one entry per CDR3 protein. Found here are about 220,000 distinct CDR3 sequences, roughly half of them singletons; the top ten hold 7.8%. Specimen: sorted CD4+, CD8+, or CD8+CD57+ T cells (not recorded which) from PBMCs. The receptors stem from a human donor with aplastic anemia.

A single count supports this clonotype. V gene TRBV12-3 or TRBV12-4 combines with J gene TRBJ1-4; D gene unclear. V was cut by 7 bases and J by 2 bases, with 11 bases left in between. This CDR3 spans 14 amino acids. The CDR3 DNA is TGTGCCAGCACCCGGAGTCTGACTAATGAAAAACTGTTTTTT. Protein sequence: CASTRSLTNEKLFF.

This clonotype has at least ten counts. The V and J genes are TRBV4-1 and TRBJ2-7; weak D call: TRBD1 (5 bases). The CDR3 has 14 residues. The V gene's germline CDR1 is MGHRA and CDR2 YSYEKL. The ends were cut back, 2 bases at V and 1 base at J, with 9 bases in the middle. The CDR3 is CASSQPTGSYEQYF. CDR3 sequence (DNA): TGCGCCAGCAGCCAACCTACAGGTTCCTACGAGCAGTACTTC.

This clonotype was counted a few times. The chain recombines TRBV27 with TRBJ2-1; no firm D call. V gave up 5 bases and J gave up 6 bases, with 11 bases separating them. Germline V gives CDR1 MNHEY, CDR2 SMNVEV (reference sequence). The length of the CDR3 is 13 residues. CDR3 DNA: TGTGCCAGCAGTATCGGCGTCGCCAATGAGCAGTTCTTC. Protein sequence: CASSIGVANEQFF.

This clonotype was seen ten or more times. The V and J genes are TRBV7-9 and TRBJ2-5, with 7 bases aligning to TRBD1. V shed 5 bases and J 5 bases; nucleotides not matched to a gene: 5. Per germline, CDR1 SEHNR and CDR2 FQNEAQ (reference sequence). The CDR3 has 13 amino acids. The CDR3 spells CASSPTGEETQYF. CDR3 bases: TGTGCCAGCAGCCCCACAGGGGAGGAGACCCAGTACTTC.

This clonotype was seen repeatedly, ten times or more. The chain carries TRBV6-1 and TRBJ1-6; D ambiguous. The V gene's germline CDR1 is MNHNS and CDR2 SASEGT. V dropped 0 bases and J dropped 4 bases, with 13 bases sitting between them. The CDR3 length is 17 residues. The chain's CDR3 is CASSEANINSYNSPLHF. The DNA for the CDR3 is TGTGCCAGCAGTGAAGCTAACATCAACTCTTATAATTCACCCCTCCACTTT.

A few counts support this clonotype. The chain links TRBV19 to TRBJ1-4, with a possible D match to TRBD1 (6 bases). This CDR3 contains 14 residues. The ends were cut back, 5 bases at V and 8 bases at J, with 15 bases in the middle. The germline V gene has CDR1 LNHDA and CDR2 SQIVND (reference sequence). In nucleotides, the CDR3 is TGTGCCAGTAGTGGACAGCGAAAGGGGGAAAAACTGTTTTTT. Its protein product is CASSGQRKGEKLFF. Complete variable domain (other parts from reference TRBV19 and TRBJ1-4): DGGITQSPKYLFRKEGQNVTLSCEQNLNHDAMYWYRQDPGQGLRLIYYSQIVNDFQKGDIAEGYSVSREKKESFPLTVTSAQKNPTAFYLCASSGQRKGEKLFFGSGTQLSVL.

This clonotype was counted many times. The chain combines TRBV24-1 with TRBJ2-5, with D possibly being TRBD1 (5 bases). The CDR3 totals 14 residues. Germline lookup yields CDR1 KGHDR and CDR2 SFDVKD. V was trimmed by 4 bases and J by 3 bases, leaving 11 bases between them. The CDR3 loop is CATSEGGAEETQYF. DNA of the CDR3: TGTGCCACCAGTGAAGGTGGGGCGGAAGAGACCCAGTACTTC.

This clonotype occurred many times. This rearrangement joins TRBV4-1 to TRBJ2-1; no definite D call. The germline V and J ends were trimmed by 0 bases and 10 bases, with 4 bases remaining between them. Germline values: CDR1 MGHRA, CDR2 YSYEKL. The CDR3 spans 11 residues. The CDR3, as DNA: TGCGCCAGCAGCCAAGACGGGGAGCAGTTCTTC. This codes for CASSQDGEQFF.

The chain joins TRBV25-1 to TRBJ2-5, with a tentative D call TRBD2 (5 bases). The V and J ends lost 2 bases and 7 bases respectively, with 14 bases between them. The CDR3 is 14 amino acids. Germline V gene lookup returns CDR1 MGHDK and CDR2 SYGVNS. Here the CDR3 reads CASSEEDGVGTQYF. CDR3 nucleotide sequence: TGTGCCAGCAGTGAAGAGGACGGGGTTGGGACCCAGTACTTC.

This clonotype was seen repeatedly, ten times or more. The chain employs TRBV12-5 and TRBJ2-7, with 7 bases fitting TRBD2. V was pared by 7 bases and J by 0 bases, with 6 bases of the junction left unmatched. Germline V gene data show CDR1 as LGHNT and CDR2 as FRNRAP. This CDR3 spans 14 amino acids. This chain's CDR3 is CASAKAGFSYEQYF. DNA of the CDR3: TGTGCTAGTGCCAAAGCGGGGTTCTCCTACGAGCAGTACTTC.

V usage is TRBV9 and J usage is TRBJ2-2; D not certain. Trimming left V 0 bases short and J 0 bases short, with 6 bases between. Germline CDR1 and CDR2: SGDLS and YYNGEE. The CDR3 extends over 15 amino acids. The CDR3 loop is CASSVGSTNTGELFF. The CDR3 DNA sequence: TGTGCCAGCAGCGTAGGGAGCACGAACACCGGGGAGCTGTTTTTT.

V gene TRBV20-1 combines with J gene TRBJ2-7, with D possibly TRBD2 on 5 matching bases. The CDR3 extends over 17 amino acids. Per the germline V gene, CDR1 is DFQATT and CDR2 is SNEGSKA (reference sequence). V was cut by 0 bases and J by 3 bases, with 21 bases left in between. DNA for the CDR3: TGCAGTGCTAGAGATCGGATTGGGGAGACCTCAAACTACGAGCAGTACTTC. Its translation: CSARDRIGETSNYEQYF.

This clonotype was recorded many times. The chain joins TRBV19 to TRBJ2-7; 8 bases are shared with TRBD1. Trimming cost V 1 base and J 2 bases; bases outside gene matches: 7. Germline V gene data show CDR1 as LNHDA and CDR2 as SQIVND (reference sequence). The CDR3 sequence is 16 residues long. Here the CDR3 reads CASSIGTGTGAYEQYF. CDR3 DNA sequence: TGTGCCAGTAGTATAGGGACCGGGACAGGAGCCTACGAGCAGTACTTC.

This clonotype was seen only a few times. The chain links TRBV12-3 or TRBV12-4 to TRBJ2-1; D might be TRBD1 (8 bases). CDR3 length: 15 residues. Trimming removed 1 base at V and 7 bases at J, with 14 bases between. The CDR3 loop reads CASSLVGQGGNEQFF. In DNA, the CDR3 is TGTGCCAGCAGTTTAGTTGGACAGGGAGGGAATGAGCAGTTCTTC.

In its sample, this clonotype was seen many times. The genes are TRBV9 and TRBJ2-1, with 7 bases fitting TRBD2. The CDR3 is made up of 11 amino acids. V was pared by 7 bases and J by 12 bases, with 7 bases of the junction left unmatched. The germline gives CDR1 SGDLS, CDR2 YYNGEE. The CDR3 sequence is CASGREGGQFF. In DNA, the CDR3 is TGTGCCAGCGGGAGGGAGGGTGGGCAGTTCTTC.

In this sample, this clonotype turned up a few times. The chain couples TRBV12-3 or TRBV12-4 to TRBJ2-1; maybe TRBD1 (6 bases). The CDR3 spans 15 residues. V was shortened by 7 bases and J by 1 base, with 14 bases between the two germline ends. In DNA, the CDR3 is TGTGCCAGCACCTTGGGGCAGGGGTCCTACAATGAGCAGTTCTTC. Encoded protein: CASTLGQGSYNEQFF.

V and J are TRBV27 and TRBJ2-7; D is undetermined. V gave up 2 bases and J gave up 2 bases, with 7 bases separating them. Germline-derived CDR1 and CDR2 are MNHEY and SMNVEV (reference sequence). The CDR3 is 13 residues long. The CDR3: CASSLSRTYEQYF. As DNA, the CDR3 is TGTGCCAGCAGTTTAAGCAGGACCTACGAGCAGTACTTC.

This chain uses TRBV2 with TRBJ2-7, with TRBD1 matching 8 bases. The V segment lost 11 bases and the J segment 4 bases; nucleotides outside the gene matches: 4. Germline loops: CDR1 SNHLY, CDR2 FYNNEI. The CDR3 covers 11 residues. The CDR3 DNA is TGTGCCGGAAGGACAGGGTACGAGCAGTACTTC. It yields the protein CAGRTGYEQYF.

This clonotype has a count of ten or more. This sequence joins TRBV9 and TRBJ1-2; D is undetermined. The CDR3 sequence is 13 residues long. The germline gives CDR1 SGDLS, CDR2 YYNGEE. V shed 4 bases and J shed 1 base, with 8 bases lying between them. CDR3 sequence: CASSLGSNYGYTF. In DNA form, the CDR3 reads TGTGCCAGCAGCCTAGGTAGTAACTATGGCTACACCTTC. The variable domain in full, completed from reference TRBV9 and TRBJ1-2, reads DSGVTQTPKHLITATGQRVTLRCSPRSGDLSVYWYQQSLDQGLQFLIQYYNGEERAKGNILERFSAQQFPDLHSELNLSSLELGDSALYFCASSLGSNYGYTFGSGTRLTVV.

In regard to this clonotype: This may stem from a read error, because a much larger clone lies one nucleotide away. V gene TRBV20-1 combines with J gene TRBJ2-1, with TRBD1 matching 8 bases. This CDR3 spans 15 amino acids. V shed 8 bases and J 4 bases; nucleotides not matched to a gene: 13. The germline CDR1 and CDR2 sequences are DFQATT and SNEGSKA (reference sequence). CDR3 residues: CSTTIPGQVYNEQFF. CDR3 DNA sequence: TGCAGTACTACGATACCGGGACAGGTATACAATGAGCAGTTCTTC.